These 7 T cell receptor beta chains were sequenced from one sample in a study of shared T cell receptors in the human thymus. Libraries were prepared by immunoSEQ multiplex PCR; TCRdb keeps only in-frame clonotypes and omits some of them. The sample includes hundreds of thousands of clones, 95% of them seen just once. Sequencing was done on a sample of thymocytes. These TCRs come from a human donor.

The J gene is TRBJ1-4, the V gene TRBV10-2; D uncertain. V was cut by 1 base and J by 4 bases, with 13 bases left in between. The germline CDR1 and CDR2 sequences are WSHSY and SAAADI. The CDR3 has 16 residues. CDR3 in DNA: TGCGCCAGCAGTGAGTTTCGGACGGAAGTTAATGAAAAACTGTTTTTT. Translating it yields CASSEFRTEVNEKLFF.

This chain links TRBV19 with TRBJ2-3; weak D call: TRBD2 (6 bases). CDR1 is LNHDA and CDR2 is SQIVND in the germline V gene (reference sequence). Trimming took 2 bases from V and 0 from J, leaving 12 bases between them. This CDR3 comprises 16 residues. CDR3 amino acids: CASSIMGGTSTDTQYF. The CDR3, as DNA: TGTGCCAGTAGTATAATGGGCGGGACTAGCACAGATACGCAGTATTTT.

V and J are TRBV11-2 and TRBJ2-7; 8 nucleotides align to TRBD1. The CDR3 spans 12 residues. Germline loops: CDR1 SGHAT, CDR2 FQNNGV. The junction had 3 bases not matched to a gene; V was cut back by 4 bases and J by 7 bases. DNA of the CDR3: TGTGCCAGCAGCTCCACAGGGGGTGAGCAGTACTTC. It encodes CASSSTGGEQYF.

This clone was observed once. This chain joins TRBV5-6 and TRBJ2-1; the D is unclear. This CDR3 comprises 15 residues. CDR1 and CDR2 from the germline V gene are SGHDT and YYEEEE. V dropped 7 bases and J dropped 4 bases, with 18 bases sitting between them. CDR3 loop: CASQGTEAPYNEQFF. The DNA for the CDR3 is TGTGCCAGCCAAGGCACCGAGGCCCCGTACAATGAGCAGTTCTTC.

The V and J genes are TRBV4-2 and TRBJ2-5; TRBD2 matches at 14 bases. The DNA end lines up better with TRBJ2-7; the J call may be wrong. Looked up from germline, CDR1 is LGHNA and CDR2 is YNFKEQ. CDR3 length equals 17 residues. The CDR3 DNA reads TGTGCCAGCAGCCCCCTCGGACTAGCGGGAGGTACCTACGAGCAGTACTTC. Its protein is CASSPLGLAGGTYEQYF.

The chain links TRBV9 to TRBJ2-1; TRBD2 matches 9 bases. This CDR3 contains 16 residues. Germline lookup yields CDR1 SGDLS and CDR2 YYNGEE. Trimming cost V 3 bases and J 7 bases; bases outside gene matches: 11. The CDR3 reads CASSAPEGGRENEQFF. The CDR3 DNA reads as TGTGCCAGCAGCGCGCCTGAAGGCGGGAGGGAAAATGAGCAGTTCTTC.

The rearrangement joins TRBV4-2 to TRBJ1-4; 7 bases match TRBD1. Germline V CDR1 and CDR2: LGHNA, YNFKEQ. The CDR3 length is 14 residues. The junction had 4 bases not matched to a gene; V was cut back by 4 bases and J by 5 bases. CDR3 amino acids: CASSRGQKNEKLFF. The DNA of the CDR3 is TGTGCCAGCAGCCGGGGACAGAAAAATGAAAAACTGTTTTTT.